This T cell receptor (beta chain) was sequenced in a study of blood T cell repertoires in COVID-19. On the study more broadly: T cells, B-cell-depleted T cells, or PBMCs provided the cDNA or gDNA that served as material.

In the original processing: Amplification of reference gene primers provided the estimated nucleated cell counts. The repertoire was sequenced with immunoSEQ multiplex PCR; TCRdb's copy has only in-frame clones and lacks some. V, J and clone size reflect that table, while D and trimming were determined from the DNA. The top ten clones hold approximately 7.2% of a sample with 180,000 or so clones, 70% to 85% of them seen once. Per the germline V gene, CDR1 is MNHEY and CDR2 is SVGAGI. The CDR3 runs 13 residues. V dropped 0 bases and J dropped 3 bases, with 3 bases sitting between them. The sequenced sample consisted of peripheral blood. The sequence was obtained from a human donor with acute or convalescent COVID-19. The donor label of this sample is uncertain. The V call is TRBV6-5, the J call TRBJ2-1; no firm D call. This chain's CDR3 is CASSYSSYNEQFF. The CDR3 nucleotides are TGTGCCAGCAGTTACTCGAGCTACAATGAGCAGTTCTTC.